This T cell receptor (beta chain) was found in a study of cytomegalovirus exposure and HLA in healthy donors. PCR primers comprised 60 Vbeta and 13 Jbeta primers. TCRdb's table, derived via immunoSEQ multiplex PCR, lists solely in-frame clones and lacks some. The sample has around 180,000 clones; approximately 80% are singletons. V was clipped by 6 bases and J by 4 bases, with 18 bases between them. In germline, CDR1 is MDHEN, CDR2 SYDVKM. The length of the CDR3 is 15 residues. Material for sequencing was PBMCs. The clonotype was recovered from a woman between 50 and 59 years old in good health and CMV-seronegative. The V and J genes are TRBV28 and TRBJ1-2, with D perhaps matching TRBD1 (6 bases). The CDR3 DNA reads TGTGCCAGCAGCCTCCGAGGGGGGGCTGGCTATGGCTACACCTTC. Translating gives CASSLRGGAGYGYTF.